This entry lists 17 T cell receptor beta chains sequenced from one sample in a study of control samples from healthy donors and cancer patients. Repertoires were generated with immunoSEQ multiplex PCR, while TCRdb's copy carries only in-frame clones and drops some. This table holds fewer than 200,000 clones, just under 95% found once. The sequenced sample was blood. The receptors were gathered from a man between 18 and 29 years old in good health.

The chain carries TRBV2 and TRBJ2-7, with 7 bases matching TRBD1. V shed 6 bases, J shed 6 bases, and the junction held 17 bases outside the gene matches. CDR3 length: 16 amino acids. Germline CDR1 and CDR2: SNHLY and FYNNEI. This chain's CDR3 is CASSPLGDRGHIEQYF. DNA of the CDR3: TGTGCCAGCAGCCCTCTCGGTGATAGGGGGCACATCGAGCAGTACTTC. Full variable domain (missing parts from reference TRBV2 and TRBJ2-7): EPEVTQTPSHQVTQMGQEVILRCVPISNHLYFYWYRQILGQKVEFLVSFYNNEISEKSEIFDDQFSVERPDGSNFTLKIRSTKLEDSAMYFCASSPLGDRGHIEQYFGPGTRLTVT.

CDR3 sequence reads: CASRGTGGGYTF. CDR3 nucleotides: TGTGCCAGTAGGGGGACAGGGGGCGGCTACACCTTC. The chain couples TRBV19 to TRBJ1-2, with TRBD1 matching 12 bases. Trimming removed 6 bases from V and 8 bases from J; junction bases left unmatched: 1. The CDR3 is made up of 12 amino acids. Germline V CDR1 and CDR2: LNHDA, SQIVND (reference sequence).

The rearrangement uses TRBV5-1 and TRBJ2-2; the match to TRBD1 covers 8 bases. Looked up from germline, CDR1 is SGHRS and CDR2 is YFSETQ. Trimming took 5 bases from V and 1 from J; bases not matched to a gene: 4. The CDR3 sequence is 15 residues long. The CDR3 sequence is CASSGGTGNTGELFF. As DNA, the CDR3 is TGCGCCAGCAGTGGGGGGACAGGGAACACCGGGGAGCTGTTTTTT.

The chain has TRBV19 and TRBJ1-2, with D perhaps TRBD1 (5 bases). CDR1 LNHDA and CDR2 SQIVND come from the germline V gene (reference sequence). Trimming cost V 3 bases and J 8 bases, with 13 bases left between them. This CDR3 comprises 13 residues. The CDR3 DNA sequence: TGTGCCAGTAGTATCACGGGGACGGGGGGCTACACCTTC. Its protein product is CASSITGTGGYTF.

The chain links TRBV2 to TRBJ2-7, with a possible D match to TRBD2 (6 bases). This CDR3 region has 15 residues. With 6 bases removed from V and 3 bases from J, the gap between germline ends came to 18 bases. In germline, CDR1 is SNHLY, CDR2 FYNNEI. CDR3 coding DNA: TGTGCCAGCAGGGCTACTACGCAGGGAGGCTACGAGCAGTACTTC. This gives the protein CASRATTQGGYEQYF. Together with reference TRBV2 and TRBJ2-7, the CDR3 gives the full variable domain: EPEVTQTPSHQVTQMGQEVILRCVPISNHLYFYWYRQILGQKVEFLVSFYNNEISEKSEIFDDQFSVERPDGSNFTLKIRSTKLEDSAMYFCASRATTQGGYEQYFGPGTRLTVT.

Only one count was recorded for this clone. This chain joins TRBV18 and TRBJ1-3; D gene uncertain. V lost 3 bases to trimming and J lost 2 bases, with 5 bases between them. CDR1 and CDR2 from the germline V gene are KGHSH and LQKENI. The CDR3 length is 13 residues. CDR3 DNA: TGTGCCAGCTCACCTAACACTGGAAACACCATATATTTT. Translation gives CASSPNTGNTIYF. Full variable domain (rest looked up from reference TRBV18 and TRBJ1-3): NAGVMQNPRHLVRRRGQEARLRCSPMKGHSHVYWYRQLPEEGLKFMVYLQKENIIDESGMPKERFSAEFPKEGPSILRIQQVVRGDSAAYFCASSPNTGNTIYFGEGSWLTVV.

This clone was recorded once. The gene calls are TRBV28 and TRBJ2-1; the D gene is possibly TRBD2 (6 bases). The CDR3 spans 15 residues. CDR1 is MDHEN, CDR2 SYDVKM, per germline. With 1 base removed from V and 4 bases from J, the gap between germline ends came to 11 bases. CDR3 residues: CASSLFGGAYNEQFF. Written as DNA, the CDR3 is TGTGCCAGCAGTTTATTTGGCGGGGCTTACAATGAGCAGTTCTTC.

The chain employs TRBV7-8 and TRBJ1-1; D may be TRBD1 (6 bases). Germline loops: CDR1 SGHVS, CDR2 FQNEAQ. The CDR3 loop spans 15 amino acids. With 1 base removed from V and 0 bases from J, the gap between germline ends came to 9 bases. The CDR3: CASSLVPGVNTEAFF. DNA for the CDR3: TGTGCCAGCAGCTTAGTCCCAGGGGTGAACACTGAAGCTTTCTTT.

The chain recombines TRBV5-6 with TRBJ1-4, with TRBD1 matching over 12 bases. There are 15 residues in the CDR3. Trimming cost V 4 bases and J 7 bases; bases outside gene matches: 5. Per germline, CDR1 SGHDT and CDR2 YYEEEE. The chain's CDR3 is CASSPWGQGAEKLFF. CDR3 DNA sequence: TGTGCCAGCAGCCCGTGGGGACAGGGGGCTGAAAAACTGTTTTTT.

CDR3 sequence (DNA): TGTGCCAGCAGCCAAGTCCGGGGACTAGGGTGGGACATTCAGTACTTC. It specifies CASSQVRGLGWDIQYF. The genes are TRBV3-1 (or the pseudogene TRBV3-2) and TRBJ2-4; TRBD2 matches at 8 bases. V lost 1 base, J lost 8 bases, and 10 bases stayed unmatched. Germline values: CDR1 LGHDT, CDR2 YNNKEL (reference sequence). The CDR3 length is 16 residues.

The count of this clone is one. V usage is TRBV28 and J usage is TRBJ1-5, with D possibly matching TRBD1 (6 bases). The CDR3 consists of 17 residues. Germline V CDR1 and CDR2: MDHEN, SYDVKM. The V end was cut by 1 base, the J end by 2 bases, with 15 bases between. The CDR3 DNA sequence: TGTGCCAGCAGTTTATCAACAGGGAGAAGTCGCAATCAGCCCCAGCATTTT. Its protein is CASSLSTGRSRNQPQHF.

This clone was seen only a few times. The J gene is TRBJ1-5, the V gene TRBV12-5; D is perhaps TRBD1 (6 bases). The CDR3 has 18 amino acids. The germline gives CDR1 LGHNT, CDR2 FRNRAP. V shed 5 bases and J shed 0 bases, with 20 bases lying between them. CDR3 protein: CASGPSRGRGYSNQPQHF. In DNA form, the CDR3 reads TGTGCTAGTGGTCCCTCCCGGGGGCGCGGTTATAGCAATCAGCCCCAGCATTTT.

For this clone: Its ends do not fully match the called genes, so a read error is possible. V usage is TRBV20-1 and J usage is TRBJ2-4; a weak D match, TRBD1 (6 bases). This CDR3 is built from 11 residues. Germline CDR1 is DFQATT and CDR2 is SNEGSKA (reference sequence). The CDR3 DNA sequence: TGCAGTGCCAGCACCACAGGGTGGGTACGCTTC. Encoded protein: CSASTTGWVRF.

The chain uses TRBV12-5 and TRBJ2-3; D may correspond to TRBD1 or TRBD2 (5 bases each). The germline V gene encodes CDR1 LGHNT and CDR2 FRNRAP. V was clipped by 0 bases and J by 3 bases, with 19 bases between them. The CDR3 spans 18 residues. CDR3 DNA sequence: TGTGCTAGTGGTTTGGTACTAGACGGCAGGGTAAGAACAGATACGCAGTATTTT. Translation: CASGLVLDGRVRTDTQYF.

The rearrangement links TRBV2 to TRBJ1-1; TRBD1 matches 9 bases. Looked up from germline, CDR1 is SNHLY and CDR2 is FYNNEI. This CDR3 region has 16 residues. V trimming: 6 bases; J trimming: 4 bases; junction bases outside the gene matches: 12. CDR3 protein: CASRLPTGGLATEAFF. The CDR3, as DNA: TGTGCCAGCAGATTACCGACAGGGGGACTTGCCACTGAAGCTTTCTTT. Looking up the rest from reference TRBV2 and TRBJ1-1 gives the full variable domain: EPEVTQTPSHQVTQMGQEVILRCVPISNHLYFYWYRQILGQKVEFLVSFYNNEISEKSEIFDDQFSVERPDGSNFTLKIRSTKLEDSAMYFCASRLPTGGLATEAFFGQGTRLTVV.

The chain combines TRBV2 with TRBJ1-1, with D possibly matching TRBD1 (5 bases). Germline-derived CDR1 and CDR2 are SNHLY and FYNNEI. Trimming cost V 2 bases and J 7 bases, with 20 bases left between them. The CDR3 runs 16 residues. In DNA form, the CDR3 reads TGTGCCAGCAGTGAAAAGGTCATCTTCGCAGGGTTTGAAGCTTTCTTT. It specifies CASSEKVIFAGFEAFF.

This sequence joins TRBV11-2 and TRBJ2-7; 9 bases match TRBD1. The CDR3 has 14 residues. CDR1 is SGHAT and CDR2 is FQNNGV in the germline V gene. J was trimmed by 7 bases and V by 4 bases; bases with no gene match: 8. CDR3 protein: CASSSDRGRQEQYF. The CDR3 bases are TGTGCCAGCAGCTCGGACAGGGGTCGGCAAGAGCAGTACTTC.